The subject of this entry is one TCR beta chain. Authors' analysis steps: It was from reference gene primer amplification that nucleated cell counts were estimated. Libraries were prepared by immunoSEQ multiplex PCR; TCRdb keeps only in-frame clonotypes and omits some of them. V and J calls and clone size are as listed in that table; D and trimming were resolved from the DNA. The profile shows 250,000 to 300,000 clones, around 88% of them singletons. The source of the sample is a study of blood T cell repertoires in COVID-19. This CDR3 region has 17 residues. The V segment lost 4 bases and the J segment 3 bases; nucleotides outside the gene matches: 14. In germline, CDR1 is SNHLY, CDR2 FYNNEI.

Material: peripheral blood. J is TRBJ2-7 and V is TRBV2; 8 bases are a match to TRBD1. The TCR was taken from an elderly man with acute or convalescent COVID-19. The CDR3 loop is CASSGHPTGGQFYEQYF. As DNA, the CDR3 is TGTGCCAGCAGTGGGCACCCTACAGGGGGACAGTTCTACGAGCAGTACTTC. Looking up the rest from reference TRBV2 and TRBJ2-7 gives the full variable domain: EPEVTQTPSHQVTQMGQEVILRCVPISNHLYFYWYRQILGQKVEFLVSFYNNEISEKSEIFDDQFSVERPDGSNFTLKIRSTKLEDSAMYFCASSGHPTGGQFYEQYFGPGTRLTVT.